The clone carrying this T cell receptor (beta chain) was found a few times. This entry belongs to a study of blood T cell repertoires in COVID-19. Study in general: Italy, Spain and the United States were the sources of the convalescent and acute COVID-19 samples. T cells, B-cell-depleted T cells, or PBMCs supplied cDNA or gDNA.

The germline V gene has CDR1 SGHDT and CDR2 YYEEEE. The CDR3 is made up of 14 amino acids. V was clipped by 4 bases and J by 0 bases, with 11 bases between them. Patients of the Seattle cohort, enrolled during active infection, were followed longitudinally. The method was immunoSEQ multiplex PCR; TCRdb's version includes in-frame clones alone and lacks a portion of them. The repertoire consists of approximately 120,000 clones, with 85% occurring once and the leading ten covering under 3.5%. The receptor was isolated from a woman over 75 with COVID-19, enrolled during active disease. The sequencing sample was made of peripheral blood. The chain couples TRBV5-6 to TRBJ2-7, with a possible D match to TRBD1 (5 bases). For the CDR3, the DNA is TGTGCCAGCAGCCCGGGCAGGGCCTCCTACGAGCAGTACTTC. It translates to CASSPGRASYEQYF.